One and the same sample provided the 16 T cell receptor beta chains below, sequenced in a study of T-cell reconstitution after alpha-beta-depleted transplantation in children. Unique molecular identifiers were used to barcode this TCRbeta library. Each CDR3 protein gets one entry after TCRdb re-called the PCR reads with MiXCR. This table holds hundreds of thousands of distinct CDR3 sequences, about an eighth found once. The sample was PBMCs, mostly from graft donor cells, taken 360 days after TCRalphabeta/CD19-depleted stem cell transplant. The receptor set was obtained from a male patient younger than 18 who had a stem cell transplant for acute myeloid leukemia, so the T cells may come from the graft donor.

This chain connects TRBV27 to TRBJ2-7; TRBD1 matches 8 bases. Germline CDR1 MNHEY, CDR2 SMNVEV (reference sequence). This CDR3 has 14 amino acids. The junction had 5 bases not matched to a gene; V was cut back by 1 base and J by 6 bases. This CDR3 reads CASSLLQGVGEQYF. For the CDR3, the DNA is TGTGCCAGCAGTTTATTACAGGGGGTTGGCGAGCAGTACTTC.

This clonotype has ten or more counts. The gene calls are TRBV5-1 and TRBJ2-5; unclear D gene. Germline lookup yields CDR1 SGHRS and CDR2 YFSETQ. This CDR3 comprises 12 residues. Trimming pared 5 bases from V and 1 base from J, leaving 6 bases between. DNA of the CDR3: TGCGCCAGCAGTTCGGTCCAAGAGACCCAGTACTTC. This translates into CASSSVQETQYF.

This sequence joins TRBV29-1 and TRBJ2-3; D assignment may be TRBD1 or TRBD2 (5 bases each). This CDR3 is 15 amino acids long. With 4 bases removed from V and 3 bases from J, the gap between germline ends came to 17 bases. Germline CDR1 SQVTM, CDR2 ANQGSEA. The CDR3 loop reads CSVGSVGVGTDTQYF. For the CDR3, the DNA is TGCAGCGTTGGCTCCGTGGGGGTAGGGACAGATACGCAGTATTTT.

The gene calls are TRBV4-3 and TRBJ1-2; unclear D gene. Germline V gives CDR1 LGHNA, CDR2 YSLEER. CDR3 size: 14 residues. The ends were cut back, 3 bases at V and 4 bases at J, with 12 bases in the middle. The CDR3 loop is CASSHGTESYGYTF. CDR3 bases: TGCGCCAGCAGCCACGGTACAGAGAGCTATGGCTACACCTTC.

The gene calls are TRBV2 and TRBJ2-2, with D perhaps TRBD1 (6 bases). CDR1 is SNHLY, CDR2 FYNNEI, per germline. V gave up 4 bases and J gave up 5 bases, with 14 bases separating them. The CDR3 length is 15 residues. CDR3 in amino acids: CASSGGGRRTGELFF. DNA for the CDR3: TGTGCCAGCAGTGGAGGGGGAAGAAGGACCGGGGAGCTGTTTTTT. Based on the CDR3 plus reference TRBV2 and TRBJ2-2, the full variable domain is EPEVTQTPSHQVTQMGQEVILRCVPISNHLYFYWYRQILGQKVEFLVSFYNNEISEKSEIFDDQFSVERPDGSNFTLKIRSTKLEDSAMYFCASSGGGRRTGELFFGEGSRLTVL.

This clonotype was counted a few times. The rearrangement links TRBV7-2 to TRBJ2-3; possibly TRBD2 for D (6 bases). This CDR3 contains 13 residues. V lost 10 bases, J lost 3 bases, and 14 bases lay in between. Per germline, CDR1 SGHTA and CDR2 FQGNSA. CDR3 protein: CATRRGRTDTQYF. CDR3 nucleotide sequence: TGTGCCACCAGGCGGGGCCGAACAGATACGCAGTATTTT.

V usage is TRBV7-2 and J usage is TRBJ2-1; 14 positions agree with TRBD2. After removal of 3 bases from V and 5 bases from J, the junction contained 3 bases not matched to a gene. CDR1 is SGHTA and CDR2 is FQGNSA in the germline V gene. The CDR3 loop spans 16 amino acids. CDR3 nucleotide sequence: TGTGCCAGCAGCTTGACTAGCGGGAGGGCCGACAATGAGCAGTTCTTC. Translation: CASSLTSGRADNEQFF.

The rearrangement joins TRBV6-2 or TRBV6-3 to TRBJ2-7; D unclear. The CDR3 sequence is 13 residues long. V shed 2 bases and J shed 2 bases, with 7 bases lying between them. Looked up from germline, CDR1 is MNHEY and CDR2 is SVGEGT. The CDR3 nucleotides are TGTGCCAGCAGTTACCAGGCTCCCTACGAGCAGTACTTC. Its protein product is CASSYQAPYEQYF.

This clonotype was picked up a small number of times. The chain joins TRBV20-1 to TRBJ2-7, with 11 bases that match TRBD1. The germline V gene encodes CDR1 DFQATT and CDR2 SNEGSKA (reference sequence). V dropped 8 bases and J dropped 3; count of bases not matched to a gene: 12. The CDR3 has 15 amino acids. CDR3 nucleotides: TGCAGTACCCGGGACAGGGGGAGGGGGATCTACGAGCAGTACTTC. Encoded protein: CSTRDRGRGIYEQYF.

This clonotype has more than one count but fewer than ten. The chain carries TRBV10-3 and TRBJ2-3, with 11 bases aligning to TRBD2. The V gene end was trimmed by 3 bases and the J gene end by 2 bases; junction bases not matched to a gene: 4. CDR3 size: 16 residues. The germline CDR1 and CDR2 sequences are ENHRY and SYGVKD. CDR3 in amino acids: CAISDLAGGYTDTQYF. The CDR3 DNA follows: TGTGCCATCAGTGATCTAGCGGGAGGATACACAGATACGCAGTATTTT.

This clonotype appeared a few times. The chain couples TRBV19 to TRBJ1-5, with D possibly being TRBD1 (5 bases). The CDR3 consists of 12 residues. Germline V gene lookup returns CDR1 LNHDA and CDR2 SQIVND (reference sequence). Trimming left V 5 bases short and J 7 bases short, with 9 bases between. The CDR3 loop is CASSSQAQPQHF. The CDR3 coding sequence is TGTGCCAGTAGTTCACAGGCCCAGCCCCAGCATTTT.

The chain is built from TRBV27 and TRBJ2-5; 12 nucleotides align to TRBD2. Trimming cost V 2 bases and J 6 bases; bases outside gene matches: 7. Per the germline V gene, CDR1 is MNHEY and CDR2 is SMNVEV (reference sequence). CDR3 size: 16 residues. As DNA, the CDR3 is TGTGCCAGCAGTTTAATTCTAGCGGGAGGGCCGCAGACCCAGTACTTC. Amino acid sequence: CASSLILAGGPQTQYF.

Many counts were recorded for this clonotype. The chain uses TRBV7-2 and TRBJ1-1, with 7 bases matching TRBD1. Trimming took 1 base from V and 11 from J; bases not matched to a gene: 7. Germline V gives CDR1 SGHTA, CDR2 FQGNSA. The CDR3 has 13 amino acids. CDR3 in amino acids: CASSLETGKLAFF. The CDR3 DNA follows: TGTGCCAGCAGCTTAGAGACAGGGAAATTGGCTTTCTTT. Combining the CDR3 with reference TRBV7-2 and TRBJ1-1 gives the whole variable domain GAGVSQSPSNKVTEKGKDVELRCDPISGHTALYWYRQSLGQGLEFLIYFQGNSAPDKSGLPSDRFSAERTGGSVSTLTIQRTQQEDSAVYLCASSLETGKLAFFGQGTRLTVV.

This clonotype was picked up a small number of times. This chain joins TRBV6-5 and TRBJ2-1, with D unclear. Germline-derived CDR1 and CDR2 are MNHEY and SVGAGI. The CDR3 runs to 15 residues. The V end was cut by 2 bases, the J end by 3 bases, with 11 bases between. CDR3 loop: CASSYEVGGYNEQFF. For the CDR3, the DNA is TGTGCCAGCAGTTACGAGGTCGGTGGCTACAATGAGCAGTTCTTC.

This clonotype was counted between two and nine times. The V call is TRBV25-1, the J call TRBJ2-7, with TRBD2 matching over 7 bases. Germline CDR1 reads MGHDK; CDR2 reads SYGVNS. The CDR3 length is 18 residues. J was trimmed by 8 bases and V by 6 bases; bases with no gene match: 25. CDR3 coding DNA: TGTGCCAGCAGCCAAATACGGGGGGACTTAGCGGGTGAGGTGAAGCAGTACTTC. It codes for CASSQIRGDLAGEVKQYF.

The chain recombines TRBV4-3 with TRBJ1-5; D not resolved. Trimming removed 0 bases at V and 5 bases at J, with 5 bases between. Germline V gives CDR1 LGHNA, CDR2 YSLEER. The CDR3 has 13 amino acids. The DNA of the CDR3 is TGCGCCAGCAGCCAAGAAATTTATCAGCCCCAGCATTTT. Translated, it gives CASSQEIYQPQHF.